Below are 21 T cell receptor beta chains sequenced from a single sample in a study of CD8 T cells in Susac syndrome. Random-hexamer reverse transcription was applied to about 0.45 to 1 ug RNA. TCRdb analysed the immunoSEQ multiplex PCR reads with MiXCR anew, one entry per CDR3 protein. The table lists some 140,000 distinct CDR3 sequences, over 90% of them singletons, with roughly 0.2% in the top ten. The material sequenced was CD8+ T cells from PBMCs. The receptors were sampled from a human donor with Susac syndrome.

The chain joins TRBV14 to TRBJ1-1; unclear D gene. The germline gives CDR1 SGHDN, CDR2 FVKESK. The CDR3 length is 12 residues. V shed 4 bases and J shed 7 bases, with 10 bases lying between them. The CDR3 is CASSLGWREAFF. The CDR3 DNA follows: TGTGCCAGCAGCCTGGGTTGGCGTGAAGCTTTCTTT.

As DNA, the CDR3 is TGTGCCAGCACCCTCCAGGGGACCGGGGAGACCCAGTACTTC. Translated: CASTLQGTGETQYF. V usage is TRBV28 and J usage is TRBJ2-5; tentatively, D is TRBD1 (6 bases). V lost 7 bases, J lost 5 bases, and 17 bases lay in between. This CDR3 comprises 14 residues. Germline CDR1 MDHEN, CDR2 SYDVKM.

The chain has TRBV20-1 and TRBJ1-1; tentative D call: TRBD1 (5 bases). The CDR3 sequence is 11 residues long. Germline V gene data show CDR1 as DFQATT and CDR2 as SNEGSKA (reference sequence). V was pared by 6 bases and J by 2 bases, with 7 bases between. For the CDR3, the DNA is TGCAGTGCCGACAGCAACACTGAAGCTTTCTTT. Translated, it gives CSADSNTEAFF.

The chain couples TRBV6-5 to TRBJ1-1; unclear D gene. The V end lost 2 bases, the J end lost 3 bases, and 13 bases lay between the germline ends. This CDR3 has 15 amino acids. CDR1 MNHEY and CDR2 SVGAGI come from the germline V gene. The CDR3 nucleotides are TGTGCCAGCAGTTACAGGATTCCTGGGGACACTGAAGCTTTCTTT. Translating it yields CASSYRIPGDTEAFF.

The chain combines TRBV20-1 with TRBJ2-5, with D unresolved. Germline V gene lookup returns CDR1 DFQATT and CDR2 SNEGSKA (reference sequence). This CDR3 is 17 amino acids long. The ends were cut back, 1 base at V and 2 bases at J, with 20 bases in the middle. This chain's CDR3 is CSARAQESGTKQETQYF. For the CDR3, the DNA is TGCAGTGCTAGAGCCCAGGAAAGTGGAACGAAACAAGAGACCCAGTACTTC.

The gene calls are TRBV27 and TRBJ1-1, with D maybe TRBD1 (5 bases). The CDR3 is 14 amino acids. Trimming removed 3 bases from V and 3 bases from J, with 11 bases in between. Germline V lookup: CDR1 MNHEY, CDR2 SMNVEV (reference sequence). The CDR3 loop is CASSLLGGDTEAFF. CDR3 bases: TGTGCCAGCAGTTTGTTGGGGGGTGACACTGAAGCTTTCTTT.

This sequence joins TRBV6-1 and TRBJ1-4, with D unresolved. Trimming left V 7 bases short and J 5 bases short, with 11 bases between. Germline CDR1 and CDR2: MNHNS and SASEGT. This CDR3 comprises 13 residues. The DNA for the CDR3 is TGTGCCAGCAATCCTCGCCTCAATGAAAAACTGTTTTTT. This encodes CASNPRLNEKLFF.

V gene TRBV20-1 combines with J gene TRBJ2-1, with TRBD2 matching over 9 bases. The germline gives CDR1 DFQATT, CDR2 SNEGSKA (reference sequence). The CDR3 has 15 amino acids. V gave up 0 bases and J gave up 7 bases; unmatched junction bases: 7. The CDR3 here is CSARDRAGGSNEQFF. Written as DNA, the CDR3 is TGCAGTGCTAGAGATAGGGCGGGAGGGTCGAATGAGCAGTTCTTC.

This chain joins TRBV2 and TRBJ2-7; maybe TRBD2 (5 bases). The CDR3 contains 13 residues. The germline V and J ends were trimmed by 2 bases and 7 bases, with 12 bases remaining between them. The germline V gene encodes CDR1 SNHLY and CDR2 FYNNEI. The DNA of the CDR3 is TGTGCCAGCAGTGAAACGGGGATAGGTGAGCAGTACTTC. As protein: CASSETGIGEQYF. The full variable domain, completed using reference TRBV2 and TRBJ2-7, is EPEVTQTPSHQVTQMGQEVILRCVPISNHLYFYWYRQILGQKVEFLVSFYNNEISEKSEIFDDQFSVERPDGSNFTLKIRSTKLEDSAMYFCASSETGIGEQYFGPGTRLTVT.

This chain uses TRBV5-4 with TRBJ1-1; 7 bases align to TRBD1. CDR3 size: 16 residues. Trimming took 3 bases from V and 1 from J; bases not matched to a gene: 9. Looked up from germline, CDR1 is SGHNT and CDR2 is YYREEE (reference sequence). The CDR3 DNA reads TGTGCCAGCAGCTACGACAGGGACTACGCGAACACTGAAGCTTTCTTT. Residues: CASSYDRDYANTEAFF.

J is TRBJ1-5 and V is TRBV12-3 or TRBV12-4; a possible D gene is TRBD1 (5 bases). The V end lost 5 bases, the J end lost 2 bases, and 10 bases lay between the germline ends. This CDR3 spans 14 amino acids. This CDR3 is CASSTSTGNQPQHF. The CDR3 DNA reads as TGTGCCAGCAGTACCTCGACAGGCAATCAGCCCCAGCATTTT.

The V call is TRBV14, the J call TRBJ2-3, with 14 bases that match TRBD2. Germline V gene lookup returns CDR1 SGHDN and CDR2 FVKESK. CDR3 length: 17 amino acids. With V trimmed by 2 bases and J by 2 bases, 3 bases remained unmatched. Here the CDR3 DNA reads TGTGCCAGCAGCCAAAGGACTAGCGGGAGGCCCACAGATACGCAGTATTTT. It specifies CASSQRTSGRPTDTQYF. The entire variable domain, with the rest obtained from reference TRBV14 and TRBJ2-3, is as follows: EAGVTQFPSHSVIEKGQTVTLRCDPISGHDNLYWYRRVMGKEIKFLLHFVKESKQDESGMPNNRFLAERTGGTYSTLKVQPAELEDSGVYFCASSQRTSGRPTDTQYFGPGTRLTVL.

The chain links TRBV29-1 to TRBJ1-2; TRBD1 matches 7 bases. CDR1 and CDR2 from the germline V gene are SQVTM and ANQGSEA. V trimming: 7 bases; J trimming: 8 bases; junction bases outside the gene matches: 7. The CDR3 runs to 11 residues. CDR3 residues: CSGAGTDGYTF. For the CDR3, the DNA is TGCAGCGGGGCGGGGACAGACGGCTACACCTTC.

The J gene is TRBJ2-1, the V gene TRBV28, with D maybe TRBD2 (6 bases). The V and J ends lost 4 bases and 2 bases respectively, with 9 bases between them. This CDR3 spans 14 amino acids. Germline V gene lookup returns CDR1 MDHEN and CDR2 SYDVKM. The CDR3 here is CASSSGLPYNEQFF. The CDR3 coding sequence is TGTGCCAGCAGTTCCGGACTACCCTACAATGAGCAGTTCTTC.

V gene TRBV5-1 combines with J gene TRBJ2-1; D is possibly TRBD2 (6 bases). The length of the CDR3 is 16 residues. Trimming removed 0 bases from V and 0 bases from J, with 10 bases in between. The germline V gene has CDR1 SGHRS and CDR2 YFSETQ. The CDR3 sequence is CASSLAGLGSYNEQFF. For the CDR3, the DNA is TGCGCCAGCAGCTTGGCGGGACTTGGCTCCTACAATGAGCAGTTCTTC.

The chain joins TRBV30 to TRBJ1-1; 7 positions match TRBD1. The length of the CDR3 is 13 residues. CDR1 GTSNPN and CDR2 SVGIG come from the germline V gene (reference sequence). J lost 6 bases, V lost 5 bases, and 9 bases had no gene match. The CDR3 region is CAWETGPGAEAFF. In nucleotides, the CDR3 is TGTGCCTGGGAGACAGGGCCGGGTGCTGAAGCTTTCTTT.

The J gene is TRBJ2-2, the V gene TRBV24-1; D possibly corresponds to TRBD2 (7 bases). V gave up 7 bases and J gave up 0 bases, with 8 bases separating them. The CDR3 is made up of 14 amino acids. The germline CDR1 and CDR2 sequences are KGHDR and SFDVKD. The CDR3 nucleotides read TGTGCCACCAGAGGGGGGGCGAACACCGGGGAGCTGTTTTTT. The encoded protein is CATRGGANTGELFF.

The rearrangement links TRBV11-3 to TRBJ2-7, with no clear D. The germline V and J ends were trimmed by 4 bases and 3 bases, with 7 bases remaining between them. The CDR3 contains 12 residues. CDR1 is SGHNT and CDR2 is YENEEA in the germline V gene. This chain's CDR3 is CASSSNNYEQYF. The CDR3 nucleotides are TGTGCCAGCAGCTCAAACAACTACGAGCAGTACTTC.

This clonotype was observed once. V is TRBV24-1 and J is TRBJ2-1; D gene uncertain. The CDR3 loop spans 11 amino acids. Germline lookup yields CDR1 KGHDR and CDR2 SFDVKD. V was pared by 4 bases and J by 7 bases, with 4 bases between. CDR3 coding DNA: TGTGCCACCAGTGACGTAAATGAGCAGTTCTTC. Residues: CATSDVNEQFF.

The V gene is TRBV14, the J gene TRBJ2-5; D unresolved. With 4 bases removed from V and 4 bases from J, the gap between germline ends came to 13 bases. CDR3 size: 14 residues. The germline V gene has CDR1 SGHDN and CDR2 FVKESK. This chain's CDR3 is CASSRVRWGETQYF. CDR3 DNA: TGTGCCAGCAGCCGCGTAAGGTGGGGAGAGACCCAGTACTTC.

The chain couples TRBV9 to TRBJ1-1, with D uncertain. Germline values: CDR1 SGDLS, CDR2 YYNGEE. V dropped 1 base and J dropped 0 bases, with 7 bases sitting between them. The length of the CDR3 is 14 residues. This chain's CDR3 is CASSVTDLNTEAFF. DNA for the CDR3: TGTGCCAGCAGCGTAACAGACCTGAACACTGAAGCTTTCTTT.